A selection of T cell receptor beta chains follows, all from one sample in a study of cytomegalovirus exposure and HLA in healthy donors. Sequencing was performed with immunoSEQ multiplex PCR; in TCRdb, only in-frame clones are kept and a portion is missing. Among some 120,000 clones listed, 79% were seen once. The source material was PBMCs. The receptors shown here come from a man aged 25-45 years in good health and CMV-seropositive. Both conserved end residues are part of each CDR3. The order of the fields is D gene, clone size, V gene, J gene, CDR3 DNA, CDR3 protein. A D gene is named only where the DNA matches it firmly. Size is stated for part of the rows, as once, few or many counts, or as a class when the clone is expanded.

d_gene: TRBD1; abundance: -; v_gene: TRBV30; j_gene: TRBJ2-7; CDR3nt: TGTGCCTGGAGCACAGGGGTACTGTACGAGCAGTACTTC; CDR3aa: CAWSTGVLYEQYF
d_gene: -; abundance: -; v_gene: TRBV18; j_gene: TRBJ1-2; CDR3nt: TGTGCCAGCTCTCAGTGGATCGACAGAGATGGCTACACCTTC; CDR3aa: CASSQWIDRDGYTF
d_gene: TRBD2; abundance: -; v_gene: TRBV7-7; j_gene: TRBJ2-2; CDR3nt: TGTGCTAGCAGCTTAGGACTAGCCACCGGGGAGCTGTTTTTT; CDR3aa: CASSLGLATGELFF
d_gene: -; abundance: -; v_gene: TRBV5-1; j_gene: TRBJ2-7; CDR3nt: TGCGCCAGCAGCTTGGGGCTCGAGCAGTACTTC; CDR3aa: CASSLGLEQYF
d_gene: -; abundance: -; v_gene: TRBV6-6; j_gene: TRBJ1-4; CDR3nt: TGTGCCAGCAGTCAACAGGGCGGCCAAAATGAAAAACTGTTTTTT; CDR3aa: CASSQQGGQNEKLFF
d_gene: TRBD1; abundance: -; v_gene: TRBV29-1; j_gene: TRBJ1-2; CDR3nt: TGCAGCGTTGGCCCGGACAGGAAAGACTATGGCTACACCTTC; CDR3aa: CSVGPDRKDYGYTF
d_gene: TRBD1; abundance: -; v_gene: TRBV30; j_gene: TRBJ2-7; CDR3nt: TGTGCCTGGAGCGGACAGGGGTTCGAGCAGTACTTC; CDR3aa: CAWSGQGFEQYF
d_gene: -; abundance: few; v_gene: TRBV6-1; j_gene: TRBJ2-5; CDR3nt: TGTGCCAGCAGTGAGCGGCGGGGAGAGACCCAGTACTTC; CDR3aa: CASSERRGETQYF
d_gene: TRBD1; abundance: -; v_gene: TRBV4-1; j_gene: TRBJ1-2; CDR3nt: TGCGCCAGCAGCCGACAGGGGCGGCCTGACTATGGCTACACCTTC; CDR3aa: CASSRQGRPDYGYTF
d_gene: -; abundance: few; v_gene: TRBV10-3; j_gene: TRBJ2-5; CDR3nt: TGTGCCATCAGTGAGTCAGAGGGGAGGACTGAGACCCAGTACTTC; CDR3aa: CAISESEGRTETQYF
d_gene: TRBD2; abundance: -; v_gene: TRBV28; j_gene: TRBJ2-3; CDR3nt: TGTGCCAGCAGTTCCCCACTAGCGGGTGAAAGCACAGATACGCAGTATTTT; CDR3aa: CASSSPLAGESTDTQYF
d_gene: TRBD2; abundance: -; v_gene: TRBV9; j_gene: TRBJ2-1; CDR3nt: TGTGCCAGCAGCGTAGTGAGCGGGAGGGCCTGGAATGAGCAGTTCTTC; CDR3aa: CASSVVSGRAWNEQFF
d_gene: -; abundance: -; v_gene: TRBV5-6; j_gene: TRBJ2-7; CDR3nt: TGTGCCAGCAGCTTAAATACCTACGAGCAGTACTTC; CDR3aa: CASSLNTYEQYF
d_gene: TRBD2; abundance: -; v_gene: TRBV7-3; j_gene: TRBJ2-1; CDR3nt: TGTGCCAGCAGCTTTCTAGTAGCGGGTCACAATGAGCAGTTCTTC; CDR3aa: CASSFLVAGHNEQFF
d_gene: -; abundance: -; v_gene: TRBV6-6; j_gene: TRBJ1-6; CDR3nt: TGTGCCAGCAAAGGGGGAGCTGATTCACCCCTCCACTTT; CDR3aa: CASKGGADSPLHF
d_gene: TRBD1; abundance: -; v_gene: TRBV27; j_gene: TRBJ1-2; CDR3nt: TGTGCCAGCAGTCCGCCCCGAGGGACAGGGCCAAACTATGGCTACACCTTC; CDR3aa: CASSPPRGTGPNYGYTF
d_gene: -; abundance: -; v_gene: TRBV4-3; j_gene: TRBJ2-4; CDR3nt: TGCGCCAGCAGCCAAGTCGGTGGTCGTCGTTACAAAAACATTCAGTACTTC; CDR3aa: CASSQVGGRRYKNIQYF
d_gene: -; abundance: once; v_gene: TRBV19; j_gene: TRBJ1-3; CDR3nt: TGTGCCAGTAGGACGAGGCCTAACTCTGGAAACACCATATATTTT; CDR3aa: CASRTRPNSGNTIYF
d_gene: TRBD2; abundance: -; v_gene: TRBV5-4; j_gene: TRBJ2-7; CDR3nt: TGTGCCAGCAGCTTAGGCTCGGGAGGGATGGACGAGCAGTACTTC; CDR3aa: CASSLGSGGMDEQYF
d_gene: -; abundance: -; v_gene: TRBV6-6; j_gene: TRBJ2-5; CDR3nt: TGTGCCAGCAGTTACACCCTCTCCGGGGAAGAGACCCAGTACTTC; CDR3aa: CASSYTLSGEETQYF
d_gene: -; abundance: -; v_gene: TRBV7-9; j_gene: TRBJ1-2; CDR3nt: TGTGCCAGCAGCTTATCCACCGGGGTACCAAGCGGCTACACCTTC; CDR3aa: CASSLSTGVPSGYTF
d_gene: -; abundance: -; v_gene: TRBV5-4; j_gene: TRBJ2-3; CDR3nt: TGTGCCAGCAGCTTAATACAGGGTCGAACAGATACGCAGTATTTT; CDR3aa: CASSLIQGRTDTQYF
d_gene: TRBD1; abundance: -; v_gene: TRBV28; j_gene: TRBJ1-3; CDR3nt: TGTGCCAGCAGTTTAGGGATGGGAGGACAGGTTTACTCTGGAAACACCATATATTTT; CDR3aa: CASSLGMGGQVYSGNTIYF
d_gene: -; abundance: -; v_gene: TRBV9; j_gene: TRBJ2-7; CDR3nt: TGTGCCAGCAGCGTATCGCACACTACCTACGAGCAGTACTTC; CDR3aa: CASSVSHTTYEQYF
d_gene: -; abundance: -; v_gene: TRBV6-6; j_gene: TRBJ1-2; CDR3nt: TGTGCCAGCAGTCGTGGGCAGGACTATGGCTACACCTTC; CDR3aa: CASSRGQDYGYTF
d_gene: -; abundance: -; v_gene: TRBV19; j_gene: TRBJ2-7; CDR3nt: TGTGCCAGTAGTTTTCTTCTCGGCGAGCAGTACTTC; CDR3aa: CASSFLLGEQYF
d_gene: -; abundance: -; v_gene: TRBV11-3; j_gene: TRBJ2-1; CDR3nt: TGTGCCAGCAGCCCCCTACTAGGTGGATGGGATGAGCAGTTCTTC; CDR3aa: CASSPLLGGWDEQFF
d_gene: TRBD2; abundance: -; v_gene: TRBV19; j_gene: TRBJ2-1; CDR3nt: TGTGCCAGTAAATATAGCGGGATATACAATGAGCAGTTCTTC; CDR3aa: CASKYSGIYNEQFF
d_gene: TRBD2; abundance: -; v_gene: TRBV7-2; j_gene: TRBJ2-3; CDR3nt: TGTGCCAGCAGCACGACTAGCGGAGGGGTAGATACGCAGTATTTT; CDR3aa: CASSTTSGGVDTQYF
d_gene: TRBD2; abundance: once; v_gene: TRBV30; j_gene: TRBJ2-1; CDR3nt: TGTGCCTGGAGGCGCGGGACTAGCGGGATCTACAATGAGCAGTTCTTC; CDR3aa: CAWRRGTSGIYNEQFF
d_gene: -; abundance: -; v_gene: TRBV14; j_gene: TRBJ2-3; CDR3nt: TGTGCCAGCAGCCTACGAGCGGGTATAAGCACAGATACGCAGTATTTT; CDR3aa: CASSLRAGISTDTQYF
d_gene: TRBD1; abundance: -; v_gene: TRBV6-6; j_gene: TRBJ2-5; CDR3nt: TGTGCCAGCAGTAGAGGGACAGGGGCTCGAGGCCAGTACTTC; CDR3aa: CASSRGTGARGQYF
d_gene: TRBD2; abundance: -; v_gene: TRBV7-2; j_gene: TRBJ2-1; CDR3nt: TGTGCCAGCAGCCCTCCTCGGCGGGGGGACGAGAATGAGCAGTTCTTC; CDR3aa: CASSPPRRGDENEQFF
d_gene: -; abundance: -; v_gene: TRBV7-3; j_gene: TRBJ2-1; CDR3nt: TGTGCCAGCAGCTTAACCGCTAGTAAACCCTACAATGAGCAGTTCTTC; CDR3aa: CASSLTASKPYNEQFF
d_gene: -; abundance: -; v_gene: TRBV5-4; j_gene: TRBJ2-6; CDR3nt: TGTGCCAGCAGCTTGCGGACCTCTGGGGCCAACGGCCTGACTTTC; CDR3aa: CASSLRTSGANGLTF
d_gene: TRBD2; abundance: -; v_gene: TRBV7-9; j_gene: TRBJ2-3; CDR3nt: TGTGCCAGCAGCTTTCCACCGGGACTAGCGGGGGGCACAGATACGCAGTATTTT; CDR3aa: CASSFPPGLAGGTDTQYF
d_gene: -; abundance: -; v_gene: TRBV13; j_gene: TRBJ1-4; CDR3nt: TGTGCCAGCAGCCAACAGGCAACTAATGAAAAACTGTTTTTT; CDR3aa: CASSQQATNEKLFF
d_gene: TRBD1; abundance: once; v_gene: TRBV19; j_gene: TRBJ1-2; CDR3nt: TGTGCCAGTAGTATCAGGGGGGCTAACTATGGCTACACCTTC; CDR3aa: CASSIRGANYGYTF